Listed below are T cell receptor beta chains from one sample, sequenced in a study of Ad26.COV2.S vaccination and SARS-CoV-2 variants. Sequencing used immunoSEQ multiplex PCR; TCRdb keeps in-frame clones, though not all of them. Of 400,000 to 450,000 clones in the sample, 90% are singletons; the top ten hold 10% to 15%. Sequenced material: peripheral blood, taken in a trial of Ad26.COV2.S vaccine versus placebo. The receptor set was obtained from a person between 18 and 65 years old who received the Ad26.COV2.S COVID-19 vaccine or a placebo. Each CDR3 is given with its conserved first and last residue. A D gene is named only where the DNA matches it firmly. Clone size, where shown, is once, few, many, or a class for clones that have expanded.

TRBD2	15	.	TRBJ2-1	TRBV5-6	TGTGCCAGCAGCTTGGTTGACTGGACTAGCGATGAGCAGTTCTTC	CASSLVDWTSDEQFF
.	15	.	TRBJ1-6	TRBV2	TGTGCCAGCAGTGAAATACGACAGGAAAATTCACCCCTCCACTTT	CASSEIRQENSPLHF
.	11	.	TRBJ2-5	TRBV5-1	TGCGCCAGCCAGACAGAAGAGACCCAGTACTTC	CASQTEETQYF
TRBD2	17	.	TRBJ2-2	TRBV5-1	TGCGCCAGCAGCGGACTAGCGGGAGAAGGAAGCACCGGGGAGCTGTTTTTT	CASSGLAGEGSTGELFF
TRBD1	16	.	TRBJ2-2	TRBV24-1	TGTGCCACCAGTGACACCGTGACAGGGTTCACCGGGGAGCTGTTTTTT	CATSDTVTGFTGELFF
.	16	.	TRBJ1-2	TRBV3-1/TRBV3-2	TGTGCCAGCAGCCAAGGGCAGGGGCTGCGTATTCATGGCTACACCTTC	CASSQGQGLRIHGYTF
TRBD1	16	once	TRBJ1-1	TRBV4-2	TGTACCAGCAGCCAAGATGGACAGGGGGCGTCTCAGGGGGCTTTCTTT	CTSSQDGQGASQGAFF
TRBD2	17	.	TRBJ2-4	TRBV7-8	TGTGCCAGCAGCTTAGTCTCAGCGGGAGGGCAAGGAAACATTCAGTACTTC	CASSLVSAGGQGNIQYF
.	14	once	TRBJ1-1	TRBV30	TGTGCCTGGAGTGCGGGACTGCAGAACACTGAAGCTTTCTTT	CAWSAGLQNTEAFF
.	16	.	TRBJ1-4	TRBV2	TGTGCCAGCAGTGAAACGCCTCAGGGTATAGGTGAAAAACTGTTTTTT	CASSETPQGIGEKLFF
TRBD2	14	.	TRBJ2-5	TRBV11-2	TGTGCCAGCAGCTTAGCCGGACTAGAAGGGACCCAGTACTTC	CASSLAGLEGTQYF
.	12	.	TRBJ1-2	TRBV5-1	TGCGCCAGCAGCTATGACACAAATGGCTACACCTTC	CASSYDTNGYTF
TRBD1	14	.	TRBJ2-5	TRBV30	TGTGCCTGGAGTGTACGGACAGGGCGCGGGACCCAGTACTTC	CAWSVRTGRGTQYF
.	14	.	TRBJ1-5	TRBV7-3	TGTGCCAGCAGCTTAACGACAGGTAATCAGCCCCAGCATTTT	CASSLTTGNQPQHF
TRBD2	15	once	TRBJ2-1	TRBV3-1/TRBV3-2	TGTGCCAGCAGCCAGGGACTAGCGGGAAGCTTAAGAATTTTCTTC	CASSQGLAGSLRIFF
.	14	.	TRBJ1-1	TRBV4-1	TGCGCCAGCAGCCGCCACTCCCCGGGGACTGAAGCTTTCTTT	CASSRHSPGTEAFF
.	18	.	TRBJ2-2	TRBV4-3	TGCGCCAGCAGCCCCTTCCAGCCTTTGGGCCTTAACACCGGGGAGCTGTTTTTT	CASSPFQPLGLNTGELFF
TRBD2	18	.	TRBJ2-2	TRBV18	TGTGCCAGCTCACCACGTATGACTAGCGGGACTGACACCGGGGAGCTGTTTTTT	CASSPRMTSGTDTGELFF
TRBD1	14	.	TRBJ1-5	TRBV2	TGTGCCAGCAGTGAACAGGGGGCCACTCAGCCCCAGCATTTT	CASSEQGATQPQHF
.	10	.	TRBJ2-1	TRBV29-1	TGCAGCGTCGATTACAATGAGCAGTTCTTC	CSVDYNEQFF
.	14	.	TRBJ1-1	TRBV6-6	TGTGCCAGCAGACCCGGAGCCCTGAACACTGAAGCTTTCTTT	CASRPGALNTEAFF
.	15	.	TRBJ2-1	TRBV29-1	TGCAGCGTTCCACTTCCCCGGCCGCCATACAATGAGCAGTTCTTC	CSVPLPRPPYNEQFF
.	15	once	TRBJ1-1	TRBV6-2/TRBV6-3	TGTGCCAGCAGTTACTCGCGGGGAAGGGGCACTGAAGCTTTCTTT	CASSYSRGRGTEAFF
TRBD1	16	.	TRBJ2-7	TRBV3-1/TRBV3-2	TGTGCCAGCAGCTACAGACAGGGTCCAAAGTCCTACGAGCAGTACTTC	CASSYRQGPKSYEQYF
.	12	once	TRBJ2-7	TRBV11-2	TGTGCCAGCAGCTTATGGGTAGACGAGCAGTACTTC	CASSLWVDEQYF
.	14	.	TRBJ2-7	TRBV18	TGTGCCAGCTCACTAGGGACTGAATCCTACGAGCAGTACTTC	CASSLGTESYEQYF
.	16	.	TRBJ2-3	TRBV5-1	TGCGCCAGCAGCTTGTCGGCAGGCCCGCGCACAGATACGCAGTATTTT	CASSLSAGPRTDTQYF
TRBD2	16	.	TRBJ2-5	TRBV14	TGTGCCAGCAGACTATCCGGGAGGGGTTCCCAAGAGACCCAGTACTTC	CASRLSGRGSQETQYF
.	15	.	TRBJ1-3	TRBV14	TGTGCCAGCAGCTTCGACCTCCTCTCTGGAAACACCATATATTTT	CASSFDLLSGNTIYF
.	14	.	TRBJ1-1	TRBV5-6	TGTGCCAGCAGCTTTTGGACAGTGAACACTGAAGCTTTCTTT	CASSFWTVNTEAFF
TRBD1	14	once	TRBJ1-1	TRBV7-2	TGTGCCAGCAGCTTAGCGGGACAGCACACTGAAGCTTTCTTT	CASSLAGQHTEAFF
.	11	.	TRBJ2-7	TRBV20-1	TGCAGTGCTACCTTGGGGGTAGAGCAGTACTTC	CSATLGVEQYF
TRBD1	15	.	TRBJ2-7	TRBV10-3	TGTGCCATCGCTGGGGGACAGGGCTTTTCCTACGAGCAGTACTTC	CAIAGGQGFSYEQYF
TRBD1	15	.	TRBJ2-5	TRBV7-9	TGTGCCAGCAGCTCGGGCGGACAGGTGGCGGAGACCCAGTACTTC	CASSSGGQVAETQYF
.	12	.	TRBJ2-3	TRBV24-1	TGTGCCACCAGCGGGAACACAGATACGCAGTATTTT	CATSGNTDTQYF
TRBD1	16	.	TRBJ2-7	TRBV30	TGTGCCTGGAGCCTCTCGACAGGGGACTTCTCCTACGAGCAGTACTTC	CAWSLSTGDFSYEQYF
.	16	.	TRBJ2-1	TRBV27	TGTGCCAGCAGGGGAAGGGAAGCGGGACACTACAATGAGCAGTTCTTC	CASRGREAGHYNEQFF
.	12	once	TRBJ2-7	TRBV28	TGTGCCAGCAGCAAAGGAGGCTACGAGCAGTACTTC	CASSKGGYEQYF
TRBD2	17	.	TRBJ2-7	TRBV29-1	TGCAGCGTTGAAGGAACGGAGAAAAGCGGGAGCTCCTACGAGCAGTACTTC	CSVEGTEKSGSSYEQYF
.	11	.	TRBJ1-1	TRBV4-1	TGCGCCAGCAGCCAGATCGGGGAAGCTTTCTTT	CASSQIGEAFF
.	13	few	TRBJ1-1	TRBV11-3	TGTGCCAGCAGCCCTCCAAATGGCACTGAAGCTTTCTTT	CASSPPNGTEAFF
.	14	.	TRBJ2-2	TRBV5-1	TGCGCCAGCAGCCAGCAACAGGGCTCCGGGGAGCTGTTTTTT	CASSQQQGSGELFF
.	13	.	TRBJ2-1	TRBV29-1	TGCAGCGTGTACGGAAGCTCCTACAATGAGCAGTTCTTC	CSVYGSSYNEQFF
.	15	.	TRBJ1-2	TRBV30	TGTGCCTGGAATCGTTTGAGGGGCTCCGTCTATGGCTACACCTTC	CAWNRLRGSVYGYTF
TRBD2	16	.	TRBJ2-1	TRBV6-5	TGTGCCAGCAGTTACTCGAGGCTAGCGGGTAACAATGAGCAGTTCTTC	CASSYSRLAGNNEQFF
.	15	.	TRBJ2-1	TRBV15	TGTGCCACCAGCTCTCCCCGGGATACCGGTGATGAGCAGTTCTTC	CATSSPRDTGDEQFF
.	15	.	TRBJ2-2	TRBV6-6	TGTGCCAGCAGTTACTCGAGGGAAATCCCCGGGGAGCTGTTTTTT	CASSYSREIPGELFF
TRBD2	17	.	TRBJ2-1	TRBV3-1/TRBV3-2	TGTGCCAGCAGCCCCAGGGGGGCGGGACTAGCCAACAATGAGCAGTTCTTC	CASSPRGAGLANNEQFF
TRBD2	16	.	TRBJ2-3	TRBV5-1	TGCGCCAGCAGCTTTTTGACTAGCGGGAACTCAGATACGCAGTATTTT	CASSFLTSGNSDTQYF
.	14	.	TRBJ2-1	TRBV6-7	TGTGCCAGCAGTTTCGCGGGATCCGACAATGAGCAGTTCTTC	CASSFAGSDNEQFF
.	13	.	TRBJ2-2	TRBV5-4	TGTGCCAGCGTGGGGGCGAACACCGGGGAGCTGTTTTTT	CASVGANTGELFF